This TCR beta chain was recovered during a study of blood T cell repertoires in COVID-19. In the original workflow: For nucleated cells, counts were estimated from reference gene primer amplification. TCRdb's copy holds only in-frame clones and misses some; the assay was immunoSEQ multiplex PCR. Clone size and V and J calls were adopted from that table, with D and trimming inferred from the DNA. The sample includes roughly 200,000 clones, 70% to 90% of them seen just once. The V end was cut by 5 bases, the J end by 7 bases, with 23 bases between. CDR1 and CDR2 from the germline V gene are SQVTM and ANQGSEA. This CDR3 contains 15 residues.

The sequence was collected from a woman in her thirties or forties with acute COVID-19. The V gene is TRBV29-1, the J gene TRBJ1-2, with D maybe TRBD1 (5 bases). Sequencing used PBMCs or T cells enriched from blood (not recorded which). CDR3 DNA: TGCAGCGTTAGAGTTACGGGTTTGTCCGGGGGTGGCTACACCTTC. It specifies CSVRVTGLSGGGYTF. The full variable domain, its missing parts supplied by reference TRBV29-1 and TRBJ1-2, is SAVISQKPSRDICQRGTSLTIQCQVDSQVTMMFWYRQQPGQSLTLIATANQGSEATYESGFVIDKFPISRPNLTFSTLTVSNMSPEDSSIYLCSVRVTGLSGGGYTFGSGTRLTVV.